This is a list of T cell receptor beta chains from one sample in a study of regulatory T cells in long-lasting Graves disease. TCRdb redid the calling of the multiplex PCR reads with MiXCR, one entry per CDR3 protein. The sample lists around 450,000 distinct CDR3 sequences, under 25% seen once, with approximately 6.4% in the top ten. The source material was peripheral blood mononuclear cells (PBMCs), sampled when the disease was refractory, from a patient treated with antithyroid drugs. These receptor sequences come from a female donor with Graves disease. Both conserved end residues are part of each CDR3. D genes are given only for firm matches. Clone size is stated in some rows and not others, as once, few, many or a class when expanded.

V	size	J	D	CDR3	DNA
TRBV5-1	many	TRBJ1-1	.	CASSLDRENTEAFF	TGCGCCAGCAGCTTGGACAGGGAGAACACTGAAGCTTTCTTT
TRBV4-1	few	TRBJ1-1	TRBD1	CASSQPPGQGITEAFF	TGCGCCAGCAGCCAGCCGCCGGGACAGGGGATCACTGAAGCTTTCTTT
TRBV27	many	TRBJ1-2	TRBD1	CASSLWGRGDLLSGYTF	TGTGCCAGCAGTTTATGGGGCAGGGGGGATCTTCTATCCGGCTACACCTTC
TRBV28	many	TRBJ1-2	.	CASSSLYGYTF	TGTGCCAGCAGTTCCCTCTATGGCTACACCTTC
TRBV4-2	.	TRBJ2-7	.	CASSQEYWGGTTYEQYF	TGTGCCAGCAGCCAAGAGTATTGGGGCGGTACCACCTACGAGCAGTACTTC
TRBV2	many	TRBJ1-1	TRBD1	CASSDGTGVVNTEAFF	TGTGCCAGCAGTGATGGGACAGGGGTAGTGAACACTGAAGCTTTCTTT
TRBV20-1	many	TRBJ1-2	.	CSARDPRDDYGYTF	TGCAGTGCTAGAGATCCCAGGGACGACTATGGCTACACCTTC
TRBV7-8	few	TRBJ2-4	.	CASSSAIAKNIQYF	TGTGCCAGCAGCTCTGCTATAGCCAAAAACATTCAGTACTTC
TRBV10-2	.	TRBJ1-4	.	CASPRQIPATNEKLFF	TGCGCCAGCCCCAGACAGATCCCTGCAACTAATGAAAAACTGTTTTTT
TRBV9	many	TRBJ1-5	.	CASSVGDTDQPQHF	TGTGCCAGCAGCGTGGGGGACACCGATCAGCCCCAGCATTTT
TRBV6-5	.	TRBJ1-5	.	CASSSPGTGQSPQHF	TGTGCCAGCAGTTCGCCCGGGACGGGGCAGTCACCCCAGCATTTT
TRBV12-3/TRBV12-4	few	TRBJ2-2	.	CASAEGVTGELFF	TGTGCCAGCGCGGAGGGAGTAACCGGGGAGCTGTTTTTT
TRBV30	few	TRBJ1-1	.	CAWSVGPTGEAFF	TGTGCCTGGAGTGTGGGACCGACCGGGGAAGCTTTCTTT
TRBV2	many	TRBJ2-4	TRBD1	CASSHDREIWAKNIQYF	TGTGCCAGCAGCCACGACAGGGAGATATGGGCCAAAAACATTCAGTACTTC
TRBV12-3/TRBV12-4	few	TRBJ2-3	TRBD2	CASSFRGLAGGTDTQYF	TGTGCCAGCAGTTTTAGAGGACTAGCGGGAGGCACAGATACGCAGTATTTT
TRBV7-9	.	TRBJ1-1	.	CASSLVGESGEAFF	TGTGCCAGCAGCTTAGTGGGGGAGTCAGGTGAAGCTTTCTTT